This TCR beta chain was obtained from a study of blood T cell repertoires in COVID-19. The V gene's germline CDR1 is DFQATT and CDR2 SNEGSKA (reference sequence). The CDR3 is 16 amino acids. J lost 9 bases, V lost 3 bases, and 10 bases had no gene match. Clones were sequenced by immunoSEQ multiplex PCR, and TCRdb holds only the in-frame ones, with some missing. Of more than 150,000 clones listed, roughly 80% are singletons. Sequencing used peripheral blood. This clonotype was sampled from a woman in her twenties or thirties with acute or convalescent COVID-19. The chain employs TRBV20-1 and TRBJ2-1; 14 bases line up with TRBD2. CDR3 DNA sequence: TGCAGTGCTAGTTTGGGGGGGACTAGCGGGAGTAGTGAGCAGTTCTTC. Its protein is CSASLGGTSGSSEQFF.